This is a list of T cell receptor beta chains from one sample in a study of blood T cell repertoires in COVID-19. Sequenced by immunoSEQ multiplex PCR; TCRdb stores in-frame clones only, minus some. This table holds about 240,000 clones, around 85% found once. Sequencing was performed on PBMCs or T cells enriched from blood (not recorded which). These receptors were obtained from a woman between 35 and 50 years old with acute COVID-19. Both conserved end residues are part of each CDR3. D genes are given only for firm matches. Only some rows state a clone size, as once, few, many or a class for expanded clones.

v_gene	abundance	d_gene	j_gene	CDR3nt	CDR3aa
TRBV27	once	NA	TRBJ1-4	TGTGCCAGCAGTTTAGATGGGCAGGGTTATGAAAAACTGTTTTTT	CASSLDGQGYEKLFF
TRBV7-3	NA	NA	TRBJ2-4	TGTGCCAGCAGCTTTGAGGGTGAGAACATTCAGTACTTC	CASSFEGENIQYF
TRBV6-4	NA	TRBD1	TRBJ1-4	TGTGCCATCTTAGGGACAGGGTCTAATGAAAAACTGTTTTTT	CAILGTGSNEKLFF
TRBV24-1	NA	TRBD2	TRBJ2-1	TGTGCCACCAGTGATAAGGGACTAGCGGGAAGAATCTTC	CATSDKGLAGRIF
TRBV9	NA	TRBD2	TRBJ2-3	TGTGCCAGCAGCGTAGGATTAGCGGGAGGGGATACGCAGTATTTT	CASSVGLAGGDTQYF
TRBV19	NA	NA	TRBJ2-1	TGTGCCAGTCGGAGGGAGGACAATGAGCAGTTCTTC	CASRREDNEQFF
TRBV30	NA	TRBD1	TRBJ1-1	TGTGCCTGGAGGGCCAGGGGGCATCTAAGCACTGAAGCTTTCTTT	CAWRARGHLSTEAFF
TRBV7-9	once	TRBD1	TRBJ1-5	TGTGCCAGCAGCTTAGGGGGGGACAGTCGCAATCAGCCCCAGCATTTT	CASSLGGDSRNQPQHF
TRBV19	NA	TRBD2	TRBJ2-1	TGTGCCAGTAGGACAGGTAGCGGGAAGGGCTACAATGAGCAGTTCTTC	CASRTGSGKGYNEQFF
TRBV5-1	once	NA	TRBJ1-1	TGCGCCAGCAGCTTCAACTTACAGGGAACCACTGAAGCTTTCTTT	CASSFNLQGTTEAFF
TRBV6-5	once	NA	TRBJ2-3	TGTGCCAGCAGACGGATTAGCGAAATCACAGATACGCAGTATTTT	CASRRISEITDTQYF
TRBV19	NA	TRBD2	TRBJ2-5	TGTGCCAGTAGCCTAGCGGGAGCTGGGGAGACCCAGTACTTC	CASSLAGAGETQYF
TRBV21-1	NA	NA	TRBJ2-7	TGTGCCAGCAGCTTTCAAGGGAGGGGGAGTTACGAGCAGTACTTC	CASSFQGRGSYEQYF
TRBV5-1	NA	TRBD1	TRBJ1-6	TGCGCCAGCAGCTTGGAGGCGACAGGGGGATCACCCCTCCACTTT	CASSLEATGGSPLHF
TRBV30	NA	TRBD1	TRBJ2-5	TGTGCCTGGAGTGTACTCGTAGGGGGCCTGTCAGAGACCCAGTACTTC	CAWSVLVGGLSETQYF
TRBV7-9	NA	TRBD2	TRBJ2-7	TGTGCCAGCAGCCCTGGGACTAGCGGGAGGATTACCTACGAGCAGTACTTC	CASSPGTSGRITYEQYF
TRBV11-1	NA	TRBD1	TRBJ2-3	TGTGCCAGCAGCACCAAAGCAGGGGGCGATACGCAGTATTTT	CASSTKAGGDTQYF
TRBV3-1/TRBV3-2	NA	NA	TRBJ2-3	TGTGCCAGCAGCCAATCGCTAGCTGCAGATACGCAGTATTTT	CASSQSLAADTQYF
TRBV4-2	NA	TRBD2	TRBJ2-3	TGTGCCAGCAGCCGAGGACTAGCGAGCACAGATACGCAGTATTTT	CASSRGLASTDTQYF
TRBV6-5	NA	NA	TRBJ2-2	TGTGCCAGCAGTAGAGGGGGCGGGGAGCTGTTTTTT	CASSRGGGELFF
TRBV5-4	NA	TRBD2	TRBJ2-2	TGTGCCAGCAGCAAGACTAGCGGAAACACCGGGGAGCTGTTTTTT	CASSKTSGNTGELFF
TRBV19	NA	TRBD1	TRBJ1-1	TGTGCCAGTAGTATAGGTCGGCAGGGGGCCCAAGGGGCTTTCTTT	CASSIGRQGAQGAFF
TRBV7-2	NA	NA	TRBJ1-1	TGTGCCAGCAGCTTAGTCCAGGGACAGAACACTGAAGCTTTCTTT	CASSLVQGQNTEAFF
TRBV19	NA	NA	TRBJ1-2	TGTGCCAGTAGACCGGGACTTGATGGCTACACCTTC	CASRPGLDGYTF
TRBV15	many	NA	TRBJ1-1	TGTGCCACCAGCAGAGACCCAGAGAACACTGAAGCTTTCTTT	CATSRDPENTEAFF